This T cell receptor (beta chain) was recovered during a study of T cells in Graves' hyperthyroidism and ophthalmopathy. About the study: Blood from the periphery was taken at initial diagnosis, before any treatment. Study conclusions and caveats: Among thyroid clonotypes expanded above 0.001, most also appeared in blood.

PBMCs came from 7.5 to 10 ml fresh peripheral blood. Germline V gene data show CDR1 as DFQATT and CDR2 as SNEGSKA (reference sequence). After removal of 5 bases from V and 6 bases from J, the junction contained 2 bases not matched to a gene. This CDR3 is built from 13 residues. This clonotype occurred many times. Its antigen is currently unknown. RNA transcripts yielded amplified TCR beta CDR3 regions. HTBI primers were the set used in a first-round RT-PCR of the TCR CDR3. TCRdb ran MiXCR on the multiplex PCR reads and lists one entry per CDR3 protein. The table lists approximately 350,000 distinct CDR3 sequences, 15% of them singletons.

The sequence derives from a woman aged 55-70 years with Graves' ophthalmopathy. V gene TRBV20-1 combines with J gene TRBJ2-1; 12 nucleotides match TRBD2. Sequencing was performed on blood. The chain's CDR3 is CSALAGGGNEQFF. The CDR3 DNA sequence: TGCAGTGCTCTAGCGGGAGGGGGCAATGAGCAGTTCTTC.